The subject of this entry is one TCR beta chain. Germline CDR1 reads GTSNPN; CDR2 reads SVGIG (reference sequence). J gave up 4 bases and V 4 bases, and 15 bases lay outside the gene matches. The CDR3 sequence is 16 residues long. The data were obtained in a study of cytomegalovirus exposure and HLA in healthy donors. Primers included in the PCR were 60 Vbeta and 13 Jbeta primers. This table comes from immunoSEQ multiplex PCR, and its TCRdb copy is limited to in-frame clones, with some not included. The sample carries tens of thousands of clones, roughly 80% recorded once. The chain is built from TRBV30 and TRBJ1-1; 7 nucleotides match TRBD1. The sequence came from a woman aged 25 to 39 in good health and CMV-seronegative. What was sequenced was PBMCs. CDR3 protein: CAWKRKEYRGGTEAFF. The CDR3 bases are TGTGCCTGGAAAAGAAAAGAGTACAGGGGAGGCACTGAAGCTTTCTTT.